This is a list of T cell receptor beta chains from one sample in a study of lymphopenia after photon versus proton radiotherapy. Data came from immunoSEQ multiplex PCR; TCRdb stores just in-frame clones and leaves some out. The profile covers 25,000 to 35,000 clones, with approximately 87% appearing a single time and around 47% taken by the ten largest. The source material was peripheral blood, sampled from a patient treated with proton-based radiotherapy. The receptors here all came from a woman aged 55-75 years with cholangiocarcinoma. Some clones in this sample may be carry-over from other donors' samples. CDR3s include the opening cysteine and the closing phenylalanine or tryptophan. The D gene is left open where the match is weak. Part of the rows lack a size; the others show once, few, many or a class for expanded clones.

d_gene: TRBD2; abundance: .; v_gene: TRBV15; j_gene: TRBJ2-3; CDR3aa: CATSKPQREGLDTQYF; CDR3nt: TGTGCCACCAGCAAACCACAGCGGGAGGGCCTGGATACGCAGTATTTT
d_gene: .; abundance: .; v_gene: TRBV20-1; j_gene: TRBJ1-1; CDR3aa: CSANRNTEAFF; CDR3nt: TGCAGTGCTAACAGGAACACTGAAGCTTTCTTT
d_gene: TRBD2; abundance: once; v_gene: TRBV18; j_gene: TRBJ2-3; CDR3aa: CASSPTSGDTDTQYF; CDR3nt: TGTGCCAGCTCCCCCACTAGCGGGGACACAGATACGCAGTATTTT
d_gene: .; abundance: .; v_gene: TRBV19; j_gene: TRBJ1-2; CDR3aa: CASSQGWGYGYTF; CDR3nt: TGTGCCAGTAGTCAAGGATGGGGCTATGGCTACACCTTC
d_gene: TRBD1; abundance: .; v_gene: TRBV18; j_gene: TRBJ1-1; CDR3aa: CASSPGQGGTEAFF; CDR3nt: TGTGCCAGCTCACCGGGACAGGGAGGGACTGAAGCTTTCTTT
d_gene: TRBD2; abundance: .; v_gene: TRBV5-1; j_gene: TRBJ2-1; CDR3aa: CASSSWREGLDEQFF; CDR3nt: TGCGCCAGCAGCTCGTGGCGGGAGGGCCTTGATGAGCAGTTCTTC
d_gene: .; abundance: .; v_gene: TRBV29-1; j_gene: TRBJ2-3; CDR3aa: CSVEGHTDTQYF; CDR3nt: TGCAGCGTTGAAGGTCACACAGATACGCAGTATTTT
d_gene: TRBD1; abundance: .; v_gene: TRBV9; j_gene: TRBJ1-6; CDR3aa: CASSQLPGQGASPLHF; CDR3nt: TGTGCCAGCAGCCAACTTCCGGGACAGGGCGCATCACCCCTCCACTTT
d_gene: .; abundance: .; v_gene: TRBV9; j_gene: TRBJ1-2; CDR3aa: CASSVQGDYGYTF; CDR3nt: TGTGCCAGCAGCGTTCAAGGCGATTATGGCTACACCTTC
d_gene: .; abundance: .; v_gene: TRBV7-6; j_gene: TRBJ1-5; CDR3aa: CASSAGVGASNQPQHF; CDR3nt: TGTGCCAGCAGCGCCGGCGTGGGGGCGAGCAATCAGCCCCAGCATTTT
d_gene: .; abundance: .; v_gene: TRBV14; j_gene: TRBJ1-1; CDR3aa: CASSQMSGTEAFF; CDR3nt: TGTGCCAGCAGCCAAATGTCGGGCACTGAAGCTTTCTTT
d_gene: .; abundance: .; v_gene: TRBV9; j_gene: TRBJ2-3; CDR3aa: CASSVGGKEDTQYF; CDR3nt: TGTGCCAGCAGCGTTGGGGGGAAGGAGGATACGCAGTATTTT
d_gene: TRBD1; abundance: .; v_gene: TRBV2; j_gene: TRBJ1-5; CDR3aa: CASNGGGLGNQPQHF; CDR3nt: TGTGCCAGCAACGGAGGGGGCTTAGGCAATCAGCCCCAGCATTTT
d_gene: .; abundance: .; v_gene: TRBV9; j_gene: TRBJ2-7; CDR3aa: CASSVGSSAREQYF; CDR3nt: TGTGCCAGCAGCGTAGGGTCGTCGGCCCGCGAGCAGTACTTC
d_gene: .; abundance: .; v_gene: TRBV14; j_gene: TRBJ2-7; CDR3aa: CASSQDFLVYEQYF; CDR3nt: TGTGCCAGCAGCCAAGATTTTTTAGTCTACGAGCAGTACTTC
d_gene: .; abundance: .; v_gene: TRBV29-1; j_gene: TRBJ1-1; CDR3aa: CSVGPHGSRNTEAFF; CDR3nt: TGCAGCGTTGGTCCCCACGGGTCACGGAACACTGAAGCTTTCTTT
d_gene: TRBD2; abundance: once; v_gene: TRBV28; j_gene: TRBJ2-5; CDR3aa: CASSSSGTTQETQYF; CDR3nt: TGTGCCAGCAGTTCCTCCGGGACTACACAAGAGACCCAGTACTTC
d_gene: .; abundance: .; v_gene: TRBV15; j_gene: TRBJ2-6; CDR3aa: CATLTGGSGANVLTF; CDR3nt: TGTGCCACCCTCACCGGGGGCTCTGGGGCCAACGTCCTGACTTTC
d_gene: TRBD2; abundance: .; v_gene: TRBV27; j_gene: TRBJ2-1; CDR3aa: CASRRASGPSSYNEQFF; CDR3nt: TGTGCCAGCCGCCGAGCTAGCGGCCCGAGCTCCTACAATGAGCAGTTCTTC
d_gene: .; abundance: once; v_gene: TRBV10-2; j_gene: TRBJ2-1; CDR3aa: CASSETGWRWNEQFF; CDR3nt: TGCGCCAGCAGTGAGACAGGGTGGAGATGGAATGAGCAGTTCTTC
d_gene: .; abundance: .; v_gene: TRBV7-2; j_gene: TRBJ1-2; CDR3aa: CASSLLGGRVSGYTF; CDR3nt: TGTGCCAGCAGTCTTTTGGGGGGCAGGGTGTCTGGCTACACCTTC
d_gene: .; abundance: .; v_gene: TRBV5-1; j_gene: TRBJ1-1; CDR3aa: CASSPTDGRANTEAFF; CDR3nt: TGCGCCAGCAGCCCAACCGACGGCCGGGCGAACACTGAAGCTTTCTTT
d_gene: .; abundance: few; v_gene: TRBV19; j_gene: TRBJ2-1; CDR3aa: CASSARLVYNEQFF; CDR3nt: TGTGCCAGTAGTGCCAGACTAGTTTACAATGAGCAGTTCTTC
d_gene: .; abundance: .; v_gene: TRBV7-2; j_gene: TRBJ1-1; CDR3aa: CASSPQRADTEAFF; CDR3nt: TGTGCCAGCAGCCCCCAGAGGGCGGACACTGAAGCTTTCTTT
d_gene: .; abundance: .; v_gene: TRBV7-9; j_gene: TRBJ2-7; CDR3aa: CASSPAYEQYF; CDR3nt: TGTGCCAGCAGCCCCGCCTACGAGCAGTACTTC
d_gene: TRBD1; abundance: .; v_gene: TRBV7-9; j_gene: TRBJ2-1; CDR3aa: CASSPGTGSHNEQFF; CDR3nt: TGTGCCAGCAGCCCCGGGACAGGGTCCCACAATGAGCAGTTCTTC
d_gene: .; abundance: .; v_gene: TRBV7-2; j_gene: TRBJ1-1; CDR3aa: CASSQQGSINTEAFF; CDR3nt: TGTGCCAGCAGCCAACAGGGATCGATCAACACTGAAGCTTTCTTT
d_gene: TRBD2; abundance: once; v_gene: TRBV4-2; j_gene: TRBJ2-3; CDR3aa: CASSLYGTSGADTQYF; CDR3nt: TGTGCCAGCAGCCTGTACGGGACTAGCGGGGCAGATACGCAGTATTTT
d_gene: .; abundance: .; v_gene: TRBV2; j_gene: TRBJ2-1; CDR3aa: CASSEEARARNREQFF; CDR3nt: TGTGCCAGCAGTGAGGAGGCCCGGGCTCGCAATCGTGAGCAGTTCTTC
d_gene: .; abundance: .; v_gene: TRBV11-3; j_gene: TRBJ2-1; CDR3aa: CASSFGGAGNEQFF; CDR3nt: TGTGCCAGCAGCTTTGGCGGTGCGGGCAATGAGCAGTTCTTC
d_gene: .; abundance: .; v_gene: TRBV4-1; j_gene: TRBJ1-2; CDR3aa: CASSPTGIANYGYTF; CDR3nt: TGCGCCAGCAGCCCTACAGGAATAGCTAACTATGGCTACACCTTC
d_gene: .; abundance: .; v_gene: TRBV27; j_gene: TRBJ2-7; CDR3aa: CASRTAPYEQYF; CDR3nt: TGTGCCAGCAGAACAGCCCCCTACGAGCAGTACTTC
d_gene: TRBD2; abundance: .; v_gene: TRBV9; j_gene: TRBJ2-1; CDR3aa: CASSEGQITSDKRFF; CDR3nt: TGTGCCAGCAGCGAGGGGCAGATCACTAGCGACAAGAGGTTCTTC
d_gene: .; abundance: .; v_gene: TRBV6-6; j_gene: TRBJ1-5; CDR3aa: CVSSKGGEYPNQPQHF; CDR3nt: TGTGTCAGCAGTAAAGGGGGGGAATACCCAAATCAGCCCCAGCATTTT
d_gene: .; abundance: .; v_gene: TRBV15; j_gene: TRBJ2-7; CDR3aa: CATSRAAGLTYEQYF; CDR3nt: TGTGCCACCAGCAGAGCGGCGGGTCTGACCTACGAGCAGTACTTC
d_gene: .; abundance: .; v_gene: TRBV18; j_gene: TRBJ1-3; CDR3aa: CASSSDLPGSGNTIYF; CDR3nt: TGTGCCAGCTCGTCCGATCTCCCGGGCAGCGGAAACACCATATATTTT
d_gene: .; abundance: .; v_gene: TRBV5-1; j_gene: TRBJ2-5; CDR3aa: CASSLQGREWETQYF; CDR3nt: TGCGCCAGCAGCCTACAGGGTCGTGAGTGGGAGACCCAGTACTTC
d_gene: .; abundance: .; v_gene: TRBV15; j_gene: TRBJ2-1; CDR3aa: CATSSVLANNEQFF; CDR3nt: TGTGCCACCAGCTCCGTACTAGCCAATAATGAGCAGTTCTTC
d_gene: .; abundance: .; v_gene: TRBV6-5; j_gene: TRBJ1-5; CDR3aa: CASRRQRHSNQPQHF; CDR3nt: TGTGCCAGCAGACGACAGCGACATAGCAATCAGCCCCAGCATTTT
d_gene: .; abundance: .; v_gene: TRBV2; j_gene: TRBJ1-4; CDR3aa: CASRSLGQLFF; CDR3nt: TGTGCCAGCAGGTCCTTGGGGCAACTGTTTTTT
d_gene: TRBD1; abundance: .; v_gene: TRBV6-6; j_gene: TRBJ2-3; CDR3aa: CASGQGFTDTQYF; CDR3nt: TGTGCCAGCGGACAGGGATTTACAGATACGCAGTATTTT
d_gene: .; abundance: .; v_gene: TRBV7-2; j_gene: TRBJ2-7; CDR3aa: CASSLDFNEQYF; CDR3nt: TGTGCCAGCAGCTTAGATTTCAACGAGCAGTACTTC
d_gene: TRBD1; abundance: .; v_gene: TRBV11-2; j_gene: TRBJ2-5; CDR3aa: CASSSHRGQETQYF; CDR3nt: TGTGCCAGCAGCTCTCACAGGGGGCAGGAGACCCAGTACTTC
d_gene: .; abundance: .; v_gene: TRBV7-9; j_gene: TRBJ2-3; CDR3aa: CASSLVFGSTDTQYF; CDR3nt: TGTGCCAGCAGCTTAGTCTTCGGGAGCACAGATACGCAGTATTTT
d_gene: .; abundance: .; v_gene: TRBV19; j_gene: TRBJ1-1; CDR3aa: CASSIDGFGTEAFF; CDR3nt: TGTGCCAGTAGTATAGATGGTTTTGGCACTGAAGCTTTCTTT
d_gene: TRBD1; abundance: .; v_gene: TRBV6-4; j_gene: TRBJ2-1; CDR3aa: CASRRTGTNEQFF; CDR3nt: TGTGCCAGCAGGAGGACAGGGACGAATGAGCAGTTCTTC
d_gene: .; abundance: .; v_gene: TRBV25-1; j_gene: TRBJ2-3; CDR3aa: CASPPAPLFTDTQYF; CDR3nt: TGTGCCAGCCCCCCGGCACCGTTATTCACAGATACGCAGTATTTT
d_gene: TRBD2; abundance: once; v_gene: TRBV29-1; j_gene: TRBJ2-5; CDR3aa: CSVDSGRGETQYF; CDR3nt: TGCAGCGTTGATAGCGGGAGGGGGGAGACCCAGTACTTC
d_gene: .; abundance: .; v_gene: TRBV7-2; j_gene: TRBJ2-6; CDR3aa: CASSLHRPGANVLTF; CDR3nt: TGTGCCAGCAGCTTACATCGTCCTGGGGCCAACGTCCTGACTTTC
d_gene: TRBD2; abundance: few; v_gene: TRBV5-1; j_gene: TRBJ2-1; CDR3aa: CASSLSGGKAYNEQFF; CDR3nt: TGCGCCAGCAGCTTGTCGGGAGGGAAGGCTTACAATGAGCAGTTCTTC
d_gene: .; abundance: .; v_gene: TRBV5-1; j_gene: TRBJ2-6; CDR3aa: CASSFGPGANVLTF; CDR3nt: TGCGCCAGCAGCTTCGGGCCTGGGGCCAACGTCCTGACTTTC
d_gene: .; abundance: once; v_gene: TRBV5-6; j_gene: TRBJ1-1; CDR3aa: CASSLSHINTEAFF; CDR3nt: TGTGCCAGCAGCTTGAGCCATATCAACACTGAAGCTTTCTTT
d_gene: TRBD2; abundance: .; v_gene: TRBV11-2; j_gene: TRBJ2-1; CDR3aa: CASSFLSGGANEQFF; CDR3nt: TGTGCCAGCAGCTTCCTGAGCGGGGGGGCGAATGAGCAGTTCTTC
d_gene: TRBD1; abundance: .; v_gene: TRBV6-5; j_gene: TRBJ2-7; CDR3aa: CASTNPGQGLYEQYF; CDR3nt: TGTGCCAGCACCAATCCGGGACAGGGTCTTTACGAGCAGTACTTC
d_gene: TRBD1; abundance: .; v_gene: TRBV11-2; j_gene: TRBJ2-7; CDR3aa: CASSLGPGQGAYEQYF; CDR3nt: TGTGCCAGCAGCTTAGGGCCCGGACAGGGGGCCTACGAGCAGTACTTC
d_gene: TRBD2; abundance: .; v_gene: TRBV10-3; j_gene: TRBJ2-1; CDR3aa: CAISGRRAGEVYNEQFF; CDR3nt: TGTGCCATCAGTGGTCGTCGAGCGGGAGAAGTTTACAATGAGCAGTTCTTC